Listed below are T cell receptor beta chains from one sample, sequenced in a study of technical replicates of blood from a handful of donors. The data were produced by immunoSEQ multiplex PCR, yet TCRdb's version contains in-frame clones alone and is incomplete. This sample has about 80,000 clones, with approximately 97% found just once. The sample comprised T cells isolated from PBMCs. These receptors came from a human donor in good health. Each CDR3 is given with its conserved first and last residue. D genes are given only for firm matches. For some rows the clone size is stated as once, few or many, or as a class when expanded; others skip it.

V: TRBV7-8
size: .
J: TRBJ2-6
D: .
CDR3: CASSRLGGPGANVLTF
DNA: TGTGCCAGCAGCCGCTTGGGGGGGCCTGGGGCCAACGTCCTGACTTTC

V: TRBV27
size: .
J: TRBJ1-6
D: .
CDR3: CASSPQGWEDNSPLHF
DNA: TGTGCCAGCAGTCCCCAAGGATGGGAGGATAATTCACCCCTCCACTTT

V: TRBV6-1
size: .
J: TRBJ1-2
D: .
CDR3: CASSEVLGRYGYTF
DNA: TGTGCCAGCAGTGAAGTATTGGGGAGATATGGCTACACCTTC

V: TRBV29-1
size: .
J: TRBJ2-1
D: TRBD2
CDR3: CSAGTSGDNEQFF
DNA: TGCAGCGCCGGGACTAGCGGGGACAATGAGCAGTTCTTC

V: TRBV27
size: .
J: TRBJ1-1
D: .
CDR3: CASSLSGSTEAFF
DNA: TGTGCCAGCAGTTTATCCGGGTCCACTGAAGCTTTCTTT

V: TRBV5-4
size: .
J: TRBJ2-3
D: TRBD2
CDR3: CASSYGGGLTDTQYF
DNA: TGTGCCAGCAGCTACGGGGGGGGCCTCACAGATACGCAGTATTTT

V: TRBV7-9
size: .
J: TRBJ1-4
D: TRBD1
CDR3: CASSLGERKGAFLNEKLFF
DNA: TGTGCCAGCAGCTTGGGGGAGAGGAAGGGGGCCTTCTTAAATGAAAAACTGTTTTTT

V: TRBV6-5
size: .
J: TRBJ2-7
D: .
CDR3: CASSYRSTYEQYF
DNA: TGTGCCAGCAGTTACCGATCTACCTACGAGCAGTACTTC

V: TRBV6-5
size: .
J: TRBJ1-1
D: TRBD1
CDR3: CASSAETGAAFF
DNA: TGTGCCAGCAGTGCCGAGACAGGGGCAGCTTTCTTT

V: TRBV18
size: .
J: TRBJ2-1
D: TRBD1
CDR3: CASSPQGASSYNEQFF
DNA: TGTGCCAGCTCACCTCAGGGGGCAAGCTCCTACAATGAGCAGTTCTTC

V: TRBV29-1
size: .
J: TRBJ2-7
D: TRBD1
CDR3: CSVTFRDRAYEQYF
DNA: TGCAGCGTTACTTTCCGGGACAGGGCCTACGAGCAGTACTTC

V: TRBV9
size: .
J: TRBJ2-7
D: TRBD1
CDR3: CASSVDRVPPYEQYF
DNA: TGTGCCAGCAGCGTTGACAGGGTGCCTCCCTACGAGCAGTACTTC

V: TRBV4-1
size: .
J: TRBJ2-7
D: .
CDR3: CASRSLEAVSSYEQYF
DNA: TGCGCGTCGCGTTCTTTAGAGGCCGTAAGCTCCTACGAGCAGTACTTC

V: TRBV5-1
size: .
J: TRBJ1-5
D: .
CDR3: CASSFGRDQPQHF
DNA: TGCGCCAGCAGCTTCGGCAGGGATCAGCCCCAGCATTTT

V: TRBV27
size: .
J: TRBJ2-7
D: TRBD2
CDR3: CASRDHSGTQAYEQYF
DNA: TGTGCCAGCAGGGATCATAGCGGGACCCAGGCCTACGAGCAGTACTTC

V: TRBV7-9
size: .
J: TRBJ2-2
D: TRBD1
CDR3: CASTVRDSFLNTGELFF
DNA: TGTGCCAGCACGGTCCGGGACAGCTTTCTAAACACCGGGGAGCTGTTTTTT

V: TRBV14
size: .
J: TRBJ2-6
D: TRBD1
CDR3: CASSPYVTGDGANVLTF
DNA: TGTGCCAGCAGCCCCTACGTGACAGGGGACGGGGCCAACGTCCTGACTTTC

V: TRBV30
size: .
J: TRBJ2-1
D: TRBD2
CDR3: CAWGRGLTYNEQFF
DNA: TGTGCCTGGGGGAGGGGATTAACCTACAATGAGCAGTTCTTC

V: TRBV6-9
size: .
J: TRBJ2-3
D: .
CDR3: CASRLAASSTDTQYF
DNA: TGTGCCAGCAGACTAGCCGCCTCTAGCACAGATACGCAGTATTTT

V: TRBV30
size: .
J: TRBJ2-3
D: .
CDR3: CAWSSSADTQYF
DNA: TGTGCCTGGAGTTCGAGCGCAGATACGCAGTATTTT

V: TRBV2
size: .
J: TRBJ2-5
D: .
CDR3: CASSDALVWDQETQYF
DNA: TGTGCCAGCAGTGATGCGCTAGTTTGGGACCAAGAGACCCAGTACTTC

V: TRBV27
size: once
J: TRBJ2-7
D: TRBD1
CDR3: CASSLAFGQGINEQYF
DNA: TGTGCCAGCAGTTTAGCCTTTGGACAGGGGATCAACGAGCAGTACTTC

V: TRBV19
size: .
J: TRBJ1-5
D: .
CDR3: CASSRGTSGILFQHF
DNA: TGTGCCAGTAGTAGAGGGACTTCAGGGATTCTTTTCCAGCATTTT

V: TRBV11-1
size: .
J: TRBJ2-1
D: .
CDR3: CASSLTFTRKFF
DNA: TGTGCCAGCAGCTTAACCTTCACTAGAAAGTTCTTC

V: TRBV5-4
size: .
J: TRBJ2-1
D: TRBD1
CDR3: CASSPGQGLNEQFF
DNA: TGTGCCAGCAGCCCAGGACAGGGTCTCAATGAGCAGTTCTTC

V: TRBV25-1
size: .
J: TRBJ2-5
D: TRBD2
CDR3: CASSDREGQETQYF
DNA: TGTGCCAGCAGTGACCGGGAGGGCCAAGAGACCCAGTACTTC

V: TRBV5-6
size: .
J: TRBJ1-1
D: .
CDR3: CASSPPGANTEAFF
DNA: TGTGCCAGCAGCCCGCCAGGGGCAAACACTGAAGCTTTCTTT

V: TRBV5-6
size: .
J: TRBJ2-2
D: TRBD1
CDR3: CASSLPGQGYTGELFF
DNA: TGTGCCAGCAGCTTACCGGGACAGGGGTACACCGGGGAGCTGTTTTTT

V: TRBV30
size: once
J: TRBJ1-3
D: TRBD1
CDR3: CAWSRDRSSGNTIYF
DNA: TGTGCCTGGAGCCGGGACAGAAGCTCTGGAAACACCATATATTTT

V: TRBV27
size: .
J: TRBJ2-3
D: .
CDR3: CASSFPSTDTQYF
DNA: TGTGCCAGCAGTTTCCCAAGCACAGATACGCAGTATTTT

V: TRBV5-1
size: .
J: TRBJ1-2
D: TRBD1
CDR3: CASSPYSGTGVGGYTF
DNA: TGCGCCAGCAGCCCTTATTCCGGGACAGGGGTAGGTGGCTACACCTTC

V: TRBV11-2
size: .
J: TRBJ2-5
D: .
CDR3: CASLGETQYF
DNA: TGTGCCAGCCTCGGAGAGACCCAGTACTTC

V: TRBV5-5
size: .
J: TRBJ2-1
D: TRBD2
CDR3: CASSLLLAGSYNEQFF
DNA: TGTGCCAGCAGCTTGTTACTAGCGGGATCCTACAATGAGCAGTTCTTC

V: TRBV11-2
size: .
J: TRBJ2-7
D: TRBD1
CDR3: CASSLGWTGGVYEQYF
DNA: TGTGCCAGCAGCTTAGGCTGGACAGGGGGCGTCTACGAGCAGTACTTC

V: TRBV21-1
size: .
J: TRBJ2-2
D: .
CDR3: CASSKQSGQGGAGELFF
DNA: TGTGCCAGCAGCAAGCAGAGCGGACAGGGGGGGGCCGGGGAGCTGTTTTTT

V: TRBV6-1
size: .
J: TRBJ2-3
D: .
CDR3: CASVRTPNRPDTQYF
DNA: TGTGCCAGCGTGCGAACTCCCAACCGCCCAGATACGCAGTATTTT

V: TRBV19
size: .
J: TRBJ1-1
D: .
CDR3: CASSAPMATEAFF
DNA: TGTGCCAGTAGTGCTCCCATGGCCACTGAAGCTTTCTTT

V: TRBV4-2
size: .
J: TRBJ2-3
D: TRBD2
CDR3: CASSQVAGGVTDAQYF
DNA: TGTGCCAGCAGCCAAGTAGCGGGAGGAGTAACAGATGCGCAGTATTTT

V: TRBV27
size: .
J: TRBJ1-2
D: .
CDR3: CASSPRTGIYGYTF
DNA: TGTGCCAGCAGTCCCAGGACGGGGATCTATGGCTACACCTTC

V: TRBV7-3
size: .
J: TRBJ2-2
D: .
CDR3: CASSLKSGGELFF
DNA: TGTGCCAGCAGCTTAAAATCAGGCGGGGAGCTGTTTTTT

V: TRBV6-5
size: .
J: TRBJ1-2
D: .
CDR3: CASSYSSTHGYTF
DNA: TGTGCCAGCAGTTACTCTTCCACTCATGGCTACACCTTC

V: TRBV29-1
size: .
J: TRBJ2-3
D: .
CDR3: CSVDNRGGTDTQYF
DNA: TGCAGCGTCGATAACAGGGGGGGAACAGATACGCAGTATTTT

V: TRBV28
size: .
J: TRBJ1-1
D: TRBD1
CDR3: CASSVDRGMFTEAFF
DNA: TGTGCCAGCAGTGTGGACAGGGGTATGTTCACTGAAGCTTTCTTT

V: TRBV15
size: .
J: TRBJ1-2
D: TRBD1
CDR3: CATSMGQNYGYTF
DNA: TGTGCCACCAGCATGGGACAGAACTATGGCTACACCTTC

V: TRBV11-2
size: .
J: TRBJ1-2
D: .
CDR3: CASSSLTEIGYTF
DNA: TGTGCCAGCAGCTCGCTGACAGAAATCGGCTACACCTTC

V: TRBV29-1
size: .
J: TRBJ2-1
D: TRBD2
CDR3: CSVEGWNDPAGGHYNEQFF
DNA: TGCAGCGTTGAAGGTTGGAATGATCCAGCGGGGGGGCACTACAATGAGCAGTTCTTC

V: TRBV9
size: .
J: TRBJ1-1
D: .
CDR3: CASAPWEMNTEAFF
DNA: TGTGCCAGCGCGCCGTGGGAGATGAACACTGAAGCTTTCTTT

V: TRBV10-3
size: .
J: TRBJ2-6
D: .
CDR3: CAIRETGPGANVLTF
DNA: TGTGCCATCAGGGAAACAGGGCCTGGGGCCAACGTCCTGACTTTC

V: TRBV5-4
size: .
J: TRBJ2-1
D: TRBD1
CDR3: CASQQGPYNEQFF
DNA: TGTGCCAGCCAACAGGGGCCCTACAATGAGCAGTTCTTC

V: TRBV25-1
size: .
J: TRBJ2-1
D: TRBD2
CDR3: CATSGRTGNEQFF
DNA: TGTGCCACTAGCGGGAGAACGGGCAATGAGCAGTTCTTC

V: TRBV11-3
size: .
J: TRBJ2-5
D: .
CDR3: CASSLERQETQYF
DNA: TGTGCCAGCAGCTTAGAACGGCAAGAGACCCAGTACTTC

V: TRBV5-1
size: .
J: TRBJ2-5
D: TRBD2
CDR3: CASSLREGQLETQYF
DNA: TGCGCCAGCAGCTTGAGGGAGGGTCAGTTGGAGACCCAGTACTTC

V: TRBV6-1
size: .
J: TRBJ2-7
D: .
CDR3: CASSEIGQGYEQYF
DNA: TGTGCCAGCAGTGAAATTGGGCAGGGGTACGAGCAGTACTTC